The present T cell receptor beta chain was sequenced within a study of breast tumors, draining lymph nodes, adjacent tissues. Axillary draining lymph nodes of breast cancer patients supplied the node samples. Germline CDR1 LGHNT, CDR2 FRNRAP. V was cut by 3 bases and J by 5 bases, with 8 bases left in between. This CDR3 is built from 12 residues. This clonotype was found many times. Its antigen is currently unknown. The study, taken as a whole, reports: The data were judged consistent with most tumor T cells coming from lymph node and expanding in tumor. Tumor repertoires ranked between lymph nodes and nontumor tissue in diversity, with V and J gene preferences. Tumor and nontumor repertoires were significantly more similar in luminal-like than in basal-like breast cancer.

TCRdb fed the multiplex PCR reads into MiXCR, producing one record per CDR3 protein. The sample carries some 130,000 distinct CDR3 sequences, 20% to 25% recorded once. This chain connects TRBV12-5 to TRBJ2-7; a weak D match, TRBD1 (6 bases). The TCR comes from a female donor with breast cancer. Some clones in this sample may be carry-over from other donors' samples. Input material: axillary lymph node tissue. CDR3 in amino acids: CASGLEGDEQYF. CDR3 bases: TGTGCTAGTGGTTTAGAGGGGGACGAGCAGTACTTC. The full variable domain, rest sourced from reference TRBV12-5 and TRBJ2-7, is DARVTQTPRHKVTEMGQEVTMRCQPILGHNTVFWYRQTMMQGLELLAYFRNRAPLDDSGMPKDRFSAEMPDATLATLKIQPSEPRDSAVYFCASGLEGDEQYFGPGTRLTVT.